The 19 T cell receptor beta chains below were found in one sample sequenced in a study of T cell responses to AZD1222 COVID-19 vaccine. Some clones are missing from TCRdb's copy, which holds only in-frame ones; the method was immunoSEQ multiplex PCR. This table holds 80,000 or so clones, 90% to 95% found once. The material was peripheral blood, obtained on day 0 of MenACWY control vaccination. The origin of the receptors is an adult in good health.

The chain is built from TRBV2 and TRBJ2-3; 8 nucleotides align to TRBD2. CDR1 is SNHLY and CDR2 is FYNNEI in the germline V gene. This CDR3 region has 15 residues. V was clipped by 6 bases and J by 8 bases; unmatched bases: 13. The CDR3 DNA sequence: TGTGCCAGCAGGGAGAGGACTAGCTCCCCAGCTACGCAGTATTTT. This codes for CASRERTSSPATQYF.

The J gene is TRBJ2-3, the V gene TRBV3-1 (or the pseudogene TRBV3-2), with 8 nucleotides matching TRBD2. CDR1 and CDR2 (germline): LGHDT, YNNKEL (reference sequence). CDR3 length: 18 amino acids. Trimming cost V 4 bases and J 6 bases; bases outside gene matches: 18. The CDR3 DNA reads TGTGCCAGCAGCCCGGGCGGCGTCCCCAGCGGGAGACGGGATACGCAGTATTTT. It translates to CASSPGGVPSGRRDTQYF.

This clone occurred many times. This chain links TRBV21-1 with TRBJ1-3. TRBV21-1 is shown as a pseudogene. CDR3 size: 15 residues. CDR3 DNA sequence: TGTGCCAGCAGCCATTTAACTGATTCTGGAAACACCATATATTTT. This codes for CASSHLTDSGNTIYF.

CDR3 DNA sequence: TGTGCCACGAGACAGGGGGCTTCTCCCGGAGATACGCAGTATTTT. Translating gives CATRQGASPGDTQYF. V usage is TRBV6-4 and J usage is TRBJ2-3, with 10 bases matching TRBD1. CDR1 and CDR2 from the germline V gene are MRHNA and SNTAGT. With 10 bases clipped from V and 5 bases from J, the junction kept 12 bases outside the gene matches. The CDR3 is made up of 15 amino acids.

The chain carries TRBV6-1 and TRBJ2-7; D ambiguous. The germline V gene has CDR1 MNHNS and CDR2 SASEGT. The CDR3 runs 12 residues. V was clipped by 2 bases and J by 3 bases, with 5 bases between them. The CDR3 region is CASSERHYEQYF. The CDR3 DNA is TGTGCCAGCAGTGAACGGCACTACGAGCAGTACTTC.

The rearrangement uses TRBV11-2 and TRBJ2-7; D is perhaps TRBD1 or TRBD2 (5 bases each). Germline assignment: CDR1 SGHAT and CDR2 FQNNGV. The CDR3 runs 14 residues. Trimming pared 3 bases from V and 0 bases from J, leaving 9 bases between. CDR3 loop: CASSLGDTSYEQYF. The CDR3 DNA follows: TGTGCCAGCAGCTTGGGGGATACCTCCTACGAGCAGTACTTC.

The chain links TRBV28 to TRBJ2-3; TRBD1 aligns across 8 bases. The CDR3 has 20 amino acids. V was pared by 5 bases and J by 0 bases, with 19 bases of the junction left unmatched. Per the germline V gene, CDR1 is MDHEN and CDR2 is SYDVKM. This CDR3 is CASSRLLTVGQGRSTDTQYF. CDR3 sequence (DNA): TGTGCCAGCAGTCGCCTCCTCACGGTCGGACAGGGAAGGAGCACAGATACGCAGTATTTT.

The V and J genes are TRBV12-3 or TRBV12-4 and TRBJ1-2; tentative D call: TRBD1 (6 bases). This CDR3 has 13 amino acids. The V gene lost 4 bases and the J gene lost 1 base, with 7 bases spanning the gap. CDR3 DNA: TGTGCCAGCAGTTACAGGGATAACTATGGCTACACCTTC. Its translation: CASSYRDNYGYTF.

The chain is built from TRBV19 and TRBJ2-1, with 8 bases matching TRBD2. Trimming cost V 1 base and J 10 bases; bases outside gene matches: 3. CDR1 and CDR2 (germline): LNHDA, SQIVND (reference sequence). The CDR3 covers 13 residues. The DNA of the CDR3 is TGTGCCAGTAGTATAGGTGCGGGAGGAGAGCAGTTCTTC. Residues: CASSIGAGGEQFF.

The rearrangement links TRBV30 to TRBJ1-2; D remains unclear. Germline V lookup: CDR1 GTSNPN, CDR2 SVGIG (reference sequence). V lost 5 bases, J lost 6 bases, and 10 bases lay in between. CDR3 length: 11 amino acids. CDR3 in DNA: TGTGCCTGGGGGCCTTCCAATGGCTACACCTTC. The encoded protein is CAWGPSNGYTF.

The rearrangement joins TRBV10-1 to TRBJ1-6; no firm D call. V lost 3 bases to trimming and J lost 7 bases, with 10 bases between them. CDR1 and CDR2 from the germline V gene are WNHNN and SYGVQD (reference sequence). The CDR3 totals 14 residues. CDR3 in DNA: TGCGCCAGCAGTGACGGACCTTCGAATTCACCCCTCCACTTT. Translation gives CASSDGPSNSPLHF.

The chain employs TRBV6-5 and TRBJ1-1; perhaps TRBD1 as D (5 bases). With 0 bases removed from V and 1 base from J, the gap between germline ends came to 9 bases. Germline CDR1 reads MNHEY; CDR2 reads SVGAGI. This CDR3 comprises 15 residues. The CDR3 protein is CASSYSGTSNTEAFF. Here the CDR3 DNA reads TGTGCCAGCAGTTACTCCGGGACCTCGAACACTGAAGCTTTCTTT.

V gene TRBV27 combines with J gene TRBJ2-1, with 7 bases matching TRBD1. Germline V gene sequence: CDR1 MNHEY, CDR2 SMNVEV (reference sequence). CDR3 length: 16 amino acids. V lost 3 bases, J lost 10 bases, and 15 bases stayed unmatched. CDR3: CASSLLTGWAIGEQFF. DNA of the CDR3: TGTGCCAGCAGTTTGCTGACAGGGTGGGCAATAGGGGAGCAGTTCTTC.

To note about this clone: This sample also contains other DNA sequences that code for the same CDR3. The J gene is TRBJ1-2, the V gene TRBV5-6; 9 bases are shared with TRBD1. This CDR3 is 17 amino acids long. Germline V gives CDR1 SGHDT, CDR2 YYEEEE. V lost 4 bases and J lost 2; bases outside the gene matches: 12. CDR3 sequence: CASSGGYVGQGNYGYTF. CDR3 nucleotides: TGTGCCAGCAGCGGGGGTTATGTCGGACAGGGGAACTATGGCTACACCTTC. Full variable domain (rest looked up from reference TRBV5-6 and TRBJ1-2): DAGVTQSPTHLIKTRGQQVTLRCSPKSGHDTVSWYQQALGQGPQFIFQYYEEEERQRGNFPDRFSGHQFPNYSSELNVNALLLGDSALYLCASSGGYVGQGNYGYTFGSGTRLTVV.

This sequence joins TRBV5-1 and TRBJ2-2, with D perhaps matching TRBD2 (5 bases). V was cut by 4 bases and J by 4 bases, with 17 bases left in between. The CDR3 spans 16 residues. Germline V gene sequence: CDR1 SGHRS, CDR2 YFSETQ. Here the CDR3 DNA reads TGCGCCAGCAGCCTCCTTTTGGGAGTCGGCACCGGGGAGCTGTTTTTT. Amino acids: CASSLLLGVGTGELFF.

This clone has only a few counts. The chain's CDR3 is CASSRRRTGNTEAFF. CDR3 bases: TGTGCCAGCAGCCGAAGGCGGACAGGGAACACTGAAGCTTTCTTT. V usage is TRBV28 and J usage is TRBJ1-1; 7 bases are shared with TRBD1. The germline V gene encodes CDR1 MDHEN and CDR2 SYDVKM. The CDR3 contains 15 residues. Unmatched junction bases numbered 8, after V lost 6 bases and J lost 1 base.

The chain is built from TRBV10-3 and TRBJ1-2; 7 bases are a match to TRBD1. Germline CDR1 is ENHRY and CDR2 is SYGVKD. V lost 8 bases to trimming and J lost 4 bases; unmatched junction nucleotides: 16. The CDR3 is 16 amino acids. In DNA form, the CDR3 reads TGTGCCATCCTCGGGGAGGAGACAGGGTCTCCCTATGGCTACACCTTC. Translation gives CAILGEETGSPYGYTF.

In this sample, this clone turned up a few times. This chain links TRBV4-3 with TRBJ2-1; D may be TRBD1 or TRBD2 (5 bases each). The CDR3 length is 20 residues. Trimming pared 0 bases from V and 6 bases from J, leaving 27 bases between. The germline V gene has CDR1 LGHNA and CDR2 YSLEER. The CDR3 DNA follows: TGCGCCAGCAGCCAAGATGAGAGAGATTGGGGTAGTGGTGGGGGCAATGAGCAGTTCTTC. Protein product: CASSQDERDWGSGGGNEQFF.

The rearrangement uses TRBV6-2 or TRBV6-3 and TRBJ1-5, with TRBD1 identical over 7 bases. Germline V gene sequence: CDR1 MNHEY, CDR2 SVGEGT. The CDR3 has 16 residues. The V and J ends lost 0 bases and 5 bases, in that order; junction bases with no gene match: 7. CDR3 bases: TGTGCCAGCAGTTACTCAGAGGGGGCGCGGGATCAGCCCCAGCATTTT. Its translation is CASSYSEGARDQPQHF.